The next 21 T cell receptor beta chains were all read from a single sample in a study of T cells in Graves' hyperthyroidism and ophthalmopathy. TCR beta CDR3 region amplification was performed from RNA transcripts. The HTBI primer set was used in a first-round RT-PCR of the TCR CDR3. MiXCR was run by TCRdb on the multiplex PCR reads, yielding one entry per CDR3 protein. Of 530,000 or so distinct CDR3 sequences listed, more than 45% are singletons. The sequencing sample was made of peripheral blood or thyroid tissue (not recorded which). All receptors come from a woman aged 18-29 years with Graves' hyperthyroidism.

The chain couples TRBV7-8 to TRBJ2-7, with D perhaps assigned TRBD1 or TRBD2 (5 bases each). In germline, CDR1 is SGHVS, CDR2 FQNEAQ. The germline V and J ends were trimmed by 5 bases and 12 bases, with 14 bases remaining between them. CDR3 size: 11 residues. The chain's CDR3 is CASSNRGIRYF. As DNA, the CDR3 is TGTGCCAGCAGCAACCGGGGCATTCGGTACTTC.

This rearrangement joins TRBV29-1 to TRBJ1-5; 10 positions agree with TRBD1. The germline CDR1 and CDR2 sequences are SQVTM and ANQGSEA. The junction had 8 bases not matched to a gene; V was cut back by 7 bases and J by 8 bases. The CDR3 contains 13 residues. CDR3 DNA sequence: TGCAGCGCTAGACAGGGGGCGTTTGAGCCCCAGCATTTT. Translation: CSARQGAFEPQHF.

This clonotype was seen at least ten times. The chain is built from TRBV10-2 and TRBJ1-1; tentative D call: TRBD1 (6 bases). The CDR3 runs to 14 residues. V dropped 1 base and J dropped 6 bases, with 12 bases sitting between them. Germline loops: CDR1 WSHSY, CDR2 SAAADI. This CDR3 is CASSEFGEGAEAFF. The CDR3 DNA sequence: TGCGCCAGCAGTGAGTTCGGGGAGGGGGCTGAAGCTTTCTTT.

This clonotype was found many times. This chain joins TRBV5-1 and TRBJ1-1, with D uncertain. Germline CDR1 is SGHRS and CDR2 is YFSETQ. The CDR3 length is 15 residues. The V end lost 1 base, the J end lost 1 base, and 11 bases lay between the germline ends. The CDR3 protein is CASSLRPPGNTEAFF. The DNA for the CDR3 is TGCGCCAGCAGCTTGAGACCCCCTGGGAACACTGAAGCTTTCTTT.

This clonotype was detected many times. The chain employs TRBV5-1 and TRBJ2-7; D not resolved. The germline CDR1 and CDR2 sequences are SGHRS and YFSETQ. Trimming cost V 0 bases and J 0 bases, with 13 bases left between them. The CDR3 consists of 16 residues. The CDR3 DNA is TGCGCCAGCAGCTTGGATGAGTTCATTAGCTCCTACGAGCAGTACTTC. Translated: CASSLDEFISSYEQYF. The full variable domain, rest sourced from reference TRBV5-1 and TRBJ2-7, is KAGVTQTPRYLIKTRGQQVTLSCSPISGHRSVSWYQQTPGQGLQFLFEYFSETQRNKGNFPGRFSGRQFSNSRSEMNVSTLELGDSALYLCASSLDEFISSYEQYFGPGTRLTVT.

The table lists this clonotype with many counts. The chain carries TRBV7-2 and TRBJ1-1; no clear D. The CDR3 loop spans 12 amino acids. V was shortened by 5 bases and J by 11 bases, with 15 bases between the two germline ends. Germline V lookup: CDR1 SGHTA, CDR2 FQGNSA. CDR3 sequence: CASSPLAQRAFF. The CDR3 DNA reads TGTGCCAGCAGCCCCCTAGCCCAACGGGCTTTCTTT.

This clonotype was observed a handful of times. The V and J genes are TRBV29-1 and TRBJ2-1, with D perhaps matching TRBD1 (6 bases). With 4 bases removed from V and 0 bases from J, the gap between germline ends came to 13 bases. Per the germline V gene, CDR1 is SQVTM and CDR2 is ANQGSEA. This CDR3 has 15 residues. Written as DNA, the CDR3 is TGCAGCGTTGTGGACAGAGTGACCTCCTACAATGAGCAGTTCTTC. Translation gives CSVVDRVTSYNEQFF.

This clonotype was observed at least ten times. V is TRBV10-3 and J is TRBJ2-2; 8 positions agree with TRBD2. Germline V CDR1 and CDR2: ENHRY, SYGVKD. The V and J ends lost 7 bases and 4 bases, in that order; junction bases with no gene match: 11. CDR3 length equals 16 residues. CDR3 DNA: TGTGCCATCATGGGGCCAGCGGGAGCGGGCACCGGGGAGCTGTTTTTT. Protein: CAIMGPAGAGTGELFF.

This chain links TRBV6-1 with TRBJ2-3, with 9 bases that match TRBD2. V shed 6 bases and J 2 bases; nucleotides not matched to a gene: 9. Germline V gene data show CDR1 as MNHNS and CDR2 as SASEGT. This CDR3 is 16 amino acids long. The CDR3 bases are TGTGCCAGCAGCGTAGTGGGCGGGAGGGCCACAGATACGCAGTATTTT. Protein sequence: CASSVVGGRATDTQYF.

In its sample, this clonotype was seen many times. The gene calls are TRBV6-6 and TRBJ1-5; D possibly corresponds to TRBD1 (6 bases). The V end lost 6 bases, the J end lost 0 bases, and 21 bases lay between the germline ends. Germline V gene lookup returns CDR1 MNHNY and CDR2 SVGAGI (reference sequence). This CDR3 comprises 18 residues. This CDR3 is CASSLDRFPAYSNQPQHF. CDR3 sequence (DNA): TGTGCCAGCAGCTTAGACAGGTTTCCTGCTTATAGCAATCAGCCCCAGCATTTT.

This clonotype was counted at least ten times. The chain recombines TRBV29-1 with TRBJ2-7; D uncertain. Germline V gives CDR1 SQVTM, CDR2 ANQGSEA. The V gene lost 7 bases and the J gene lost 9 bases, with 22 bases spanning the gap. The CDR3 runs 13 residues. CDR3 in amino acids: CSATFGREATQYF. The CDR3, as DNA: TGCAGCGCCACCTTTGGGCGAGAAGCCACGCAGTACTTC.

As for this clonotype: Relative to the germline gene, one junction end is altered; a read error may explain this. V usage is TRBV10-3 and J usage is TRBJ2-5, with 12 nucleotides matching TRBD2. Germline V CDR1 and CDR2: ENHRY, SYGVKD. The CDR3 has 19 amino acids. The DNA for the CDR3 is TGTGCCAGCAGTTCCACTACTAGCGGGAGGCCCGCCGGGGGGGAGACCCAGTACTTC. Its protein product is CASSSTTSGRPAGGETQYF.

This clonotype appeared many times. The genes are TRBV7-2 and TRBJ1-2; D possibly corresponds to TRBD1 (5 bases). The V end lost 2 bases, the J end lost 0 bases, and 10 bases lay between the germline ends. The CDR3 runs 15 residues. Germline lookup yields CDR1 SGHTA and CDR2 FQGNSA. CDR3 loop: CASSLSQGANYGYTF. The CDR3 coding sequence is TGTGCCAGCAGCTTATCTCAGGGAGCTAACTATGGCTACACCTTC.

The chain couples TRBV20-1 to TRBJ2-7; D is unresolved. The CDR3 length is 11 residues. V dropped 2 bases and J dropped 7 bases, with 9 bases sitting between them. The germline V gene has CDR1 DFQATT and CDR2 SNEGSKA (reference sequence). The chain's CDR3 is CSARMGVEQYF. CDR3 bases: TGCAGTGCTAGAATGGGCGTAGAGCAGTACTTC.

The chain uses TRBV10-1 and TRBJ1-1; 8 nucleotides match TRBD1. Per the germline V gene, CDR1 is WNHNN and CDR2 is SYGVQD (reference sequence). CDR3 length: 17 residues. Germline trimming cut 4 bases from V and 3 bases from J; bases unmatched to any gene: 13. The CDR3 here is CASSVESGGEGDTEAFF. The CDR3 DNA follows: TGCGCCAGCAGTGTAGAATCAGGGGGCGAAGGAGACACTGAAGCTTTCTTT.

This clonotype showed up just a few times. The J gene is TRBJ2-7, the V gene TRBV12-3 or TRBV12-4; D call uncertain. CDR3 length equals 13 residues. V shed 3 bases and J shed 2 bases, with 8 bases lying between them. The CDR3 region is CASSFLAAYEQYF. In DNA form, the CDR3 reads TGTGCCAGCAGTTTCTTAGCCGCCTACGAGCAGTACTTC.

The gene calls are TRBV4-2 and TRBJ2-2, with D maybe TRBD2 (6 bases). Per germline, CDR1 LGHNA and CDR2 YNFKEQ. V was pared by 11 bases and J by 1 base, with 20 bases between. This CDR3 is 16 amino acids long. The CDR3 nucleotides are TGTGCCTGCAATCCGGAATTAGCGGAGAACACCGGGGAGCTGTTTTTT. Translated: CACNPELAENTGELFF.

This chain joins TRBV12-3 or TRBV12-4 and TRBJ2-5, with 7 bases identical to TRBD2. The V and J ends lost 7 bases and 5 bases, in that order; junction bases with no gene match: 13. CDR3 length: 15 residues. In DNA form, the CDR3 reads TGTGCCAGCACGCTCGCGGGAGAGGACAATGAGACCCAGTACTTC. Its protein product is CASTLAGEDNETQYF.

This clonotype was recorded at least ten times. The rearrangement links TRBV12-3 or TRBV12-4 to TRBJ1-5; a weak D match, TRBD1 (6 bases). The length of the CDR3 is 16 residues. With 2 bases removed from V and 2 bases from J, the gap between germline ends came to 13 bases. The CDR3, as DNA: TGTGCCAGCAGTTTAAAAGGGGCAGGGGGCAATCAGCCCCAGCATTTT. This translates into CASSLKGAGGNQPQHF.

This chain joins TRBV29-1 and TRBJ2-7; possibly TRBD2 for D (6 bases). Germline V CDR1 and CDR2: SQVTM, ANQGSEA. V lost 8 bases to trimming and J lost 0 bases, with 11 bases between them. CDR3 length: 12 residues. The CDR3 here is CSRAGSSYEQYF. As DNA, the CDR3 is TGCAGCAGGGCGGGGAGCTCCTACGAGCAGTACTTC.

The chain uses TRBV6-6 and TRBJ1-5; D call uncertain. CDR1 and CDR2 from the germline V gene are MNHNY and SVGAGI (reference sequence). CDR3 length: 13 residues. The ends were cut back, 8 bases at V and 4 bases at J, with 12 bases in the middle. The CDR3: CASGEWGNQPQHF. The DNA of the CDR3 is TGTGCCAGCGGAGAGTGGGGAAATCAGCCCCAGCATTTT.